This passage covers 13 T cell receptor beta chains from one sample sequenced in a study of early T cells in non-severe SARS-CoV-2 infection. In TCRdb, the 5' RACE reads were re-called with MiXCR into one record per CDR3 protein. Of about 77,000 distinct CDR3 sequences detected, more than 7.5% appear once; the ten largest clones hold roughly 4.8%. The sample was whole blood. These receptor sequences come from an adult who was a healthcare worker with PCR-confirmed SARS-CoV-2 infection or an uninfected control (not recorded which).

The V and J genes are TRBV27 and TRBJ2-3; no definite D call. This CDR3 has 15 residues. Per germline, CDR1 MNHEY and CDR2 SMNVEV (reference sequence). Trimming cost V 2 bases and J 0 bases, with 9 bases left between them. CDR3 nucleotides: TGTGCCAGCAGTTTAGAAGGCACTAGCACAGATACGCAGTATTTT. It translates to CASSLEGTSTDTQYF.

The chain has TRBV19 and TRBJ1-1, with a tentative D call TRBD1 (5 bases). The CDR3 is 16 residues long. From germline, CDR1 is LNHDA and CDR2 SQIVND (reference sequence). The germline V and J ends were trimmed by 4 bases and 0 bases, with 15 bases remaining between them. The DNA for the CDR3 is TGTGCCAGTAGTACCTCCGGGACGGTGATGAACACTGAAGCTTTCTTT. Translated, it gives CASSTSGTVMNTEAFF.

This clonotype was counted ten times or more. This chain joins TRBV5-1 and TRBJ2-7, with D hard to call. Germline lookup yields CDR1 SGHRS and CDR2 YFSETQ. V was clipped by 0 bases and J by 6 bases, with 7 bases between them. The CDR3 has 12 amino acids. The CDR3 reads CASSLGWGEQYF. CDR3 nucleotides: TGCGCCAGCAGCTTGGGGTGGGGCGAGCAGTACTTC. Full variable domain (missing parts from reference TRBV5-1 and TRBJ2-7): KAGVTQTPRYLIKTRGQQVTLSCSPISGHRSVSWYQQTPGQGLQFLFEYFSETQRNKGNFPGRFSGRQFSNSRSEMNVSTLELGDSALYLCASSLGWGEQYFGPGTRLTVT.

This clonotype was detected ten times or more. The chain is built from TRBV28 and TRBJ2-3; 13 bases line up with TRBD2. The CDR3 spans 17 residues. CDR1 is MDHEN, CDR2 SYDVKM, per germline. The J segment lost 0 bases and the V segment lost 5 bases, leaving 5 bases of the junction unmatched. The DNA for the CDR3 is TGTGCCAGCAGTCCGGGACTAGCGGGGTTTAGCACAGATACGCAGTATTTT. The encoded protein is CASSPGLAGFSTDTQYF. The whole variable domain, filled in from reference TRBV28 and TRBJ2-3, reads DVKVTQSSRYLVKRTGEKVFLECVQDMDHENMFWYRQDPGLGLRLIYFSYDVKMKEKGDIPEGYSVSREKKERFSLILESASTNQTSMYLCASSPGLAGFSTDTQYFGPGTRLTVL.

In its sample, this clonotype was seen many times. This chain links TRBV20-1 with TRBJ1-5; D is unclear. The CDR3 has 12 amino acids. Germline CDR1 DFQATT, CDR2 SNEGSKA (reference sequence). Trimming removed 0 bases at V and 5 bases at J, with 5 bases between. Here the CDR3 reads CSARDLYQPQHF. The CDR3 nucleotides read TGCAGTGCTAGAGATCTCTATCAGCCCCAGCATTTT.

V and J are TRBV2 and TRBJ1-5; D gene ambiguous. This CDR3 is built from 12 residues. The V end was cut by 6 bases, the J end by 7 bases, with 10 bases between. CDR1 and CDR2 (germline): SNHLY, FYNNEI. The chain's CDR3 is CASRDLGQPQHF. CDR3 nucleotide sequence: TGTGCCAGCAGGGACTTAGGGCAGCCCCAGCATTTT.

This clonotype came up many times. The V and J genes are TRBV6-2 or TRBV6-3 and TRBJ2-2, with 10 nucleotides matching TRBD2. CDR1 is MNHEY, CDR2 SVGEGT, per germline. V shed 7 bases, J shed 6 bases, and the junction held 11 bases outside the gene matches. The CDR3 runs 16 residues. The CDR3, as DNA: TGTGCCAGCAACGAACTAGCGGGACGAGTATCCGGGGAGCTGTTTTTT. This codes for CASNELAGRVSGELFF.

This clonotype was found a few times. The CDR3 DNA is TGTGCCAGCAGTTACACGGGAGGAGGGTACAATGAGCAGTTCTTC. This encodes CASSYTGGGYNEQFF. The V call is TRBV27, the J call TRBJ2-1; TRBD2 matches at 7 bases. Germline lookup yields CDR1 MNHEY and CDR2 SMNVEV (reference sequence). The CDR3 is made up of 15 amino acids. V gave up 4 bases and J gave up 4 bases; unmatched junction bases: 7.

In this sample, this clonotype turned up many times. V gene TRBV5-4 combines with J gene TRBJ2-4; tentative D call: TRBD2 (5 bases). CDR1 is SGHNT and CDR2 is YYREEE in the germline V gene (reference sequence). The CDR3 extends over 13 amino acids. In DNA form, the CDR3 reads TGTGCGACCCGGGAAACGGGTGGAAACATTCAGTACTTC. It is translated as CATRETGGNIQYF.

Turning to this clonotype: The junction departs from germline at one end; a sequencing error may be responsible. V and J are TRBV12-5 and TRBJ2-3; D is uncertain. Germline V gene sequence: CDR1 LGHNT, CDR2 FRNRAP. The CDR3 contains 13 residues. The CDR3 DNA follows: TGTGCTAGTGTTCTTGTTAAGGCAGATACGCAGAATTTT. Amino acids: CASVLVKADTQNF.

This clonotype showed up many times. The CDR3 DNA reads as TGTGCCAGCAGCCCAGGTCGGTACGAGCAGTACTTC. It codes for CASSPGRYEQYF. V is TRBV6-6 and J is TRBJ2-7; D not resolved. V was pared by 6 bases and J by 4 bases, with 10 bases between. Germline lookup yields CDR1 MNHNY and CDR2 SVGAGI (reference sequence). The CDR3 runs 12 residues.

Of note for this clonotype: This may be a read error, as it is one base from a much larger clone. The J gene is TRBJ2-3, the V gene TRBV28, with 7 bases identical to TRBD2. The CDR3 has 14 amino acids. Germline-derived CDR1 and CDR2 are MDHEN and SYDVKM. The CDR3 region is CASSLPSGTDAQYF. As DNA, the CDR3 is TGTGCCAGCAGTTTGCCTAGCGGCACAGATGCGCAGTATTTT.

Here the CDR3 DNA reads TGTGCCAGCAGCAAAGGCCAACTAGTCTTACGGGAGCAGTACTTC. Its protein product is CASSKGQLVLREQYF. The genes are TRBV7-2 and TRBJ2-7, with D possibly TRBD2 on 5 matching bases. V was cut by 5 bases and J by 7 bases, with 21 bases left in between. CDR1 is SGHTA, CDR2 FQGNSA, per germline. The CDR3 consists of 15 residues.